The rows below give T cell receptor beta chains drawn from one sample of a study of cytomegalovirus exposure and HLA in healthy donors. Sequenced by immunoSEQ multiplex PCR; TCRdb stores in-frame clones only, minus some. The sample has fewer than 120,000 clones; over 60% are singletons. Sequenced material: PBMCs. The receptors were gathered from a woman aged 60-75 years in good health and CMV-seropositive. The CDR3 runs from the conserved cysteine through the conserved F or W. The D gene is left open where the match is weak. The size field is filled for only some rows; it gives once, few, many or a size class.

v_call	d_call	clone_size	j_call	cdr3_nt	cdr3_aa
TRBV27	NA	NA	TRBJ1-1	TGTGCCAGCAGTTCCCAATCGGTGAGGGATGGGGAAGCTTTCTTT	CASSSQSVRDGEAFF
TRBV5-1	TRBD1	NA	TRBJ1-6	TGCGCCAGCAGCTTGGGCCTCGACAGGGAAGGTTCACCCCTCCACTTT	CASSLGLDREGSPLHF
TRBV9	NA	NA	TRBJ2-7	TGTGCCAGCAGCGCAACCGGGTCCAGCTCCTACGAGCAGTACTTC	CASSATGSSSYEQYF
TRBV6-6	TRBD1	NA	TRBJ2-2	TGTGCCAGCAGTTACGGGGGACAGCTCACCGGGGAGCTGTTTTTT	CASSYGGQLTGELFF
TRBV6-5	NA	NA	TRBJ2-3	TGTGCCAGCAGTTCTAGCCGGTACCCCACAGATACGCAGTATTTT	CASSSSRYPTDTQYF
TRBV29-1	NA	NA	TRBJ2-7	TGCAGCGTTGAGGAGGATGGGTACGAGCAGTACTTC	CSVEEDGYEQYF
TRBV29-1	TRBD2	NA	TRBJ2-5	TGCAGCGAGAGAGGGGCCGGGGGGCAAGAGACCCAGTACTTC	CSERGAGGQETQYF
TRBV30	NA	once	TRBJ1-1	TGTGCCTGGAGTCCCCCCCTTGTTGAGGCTTTCTTT	CAWSPPLVEAFF
TRBV4-2	NA	NA	TRBJ2-3	TGTGCCAGCAGCCCAGACCCCGTAGAGGCAGATACGCAGTATTTT	CASSPDPVEADTQYF
TRBV7-3	NA	NA	TRBJ1-1	TGTGCCAGCAGCTTAGTCGGGGGGGGCAACACTGAAGCTTTCTTT	CASSLVGGGNTEAFF
TRBV7-7	NA	once	TRBJ2-7	TGTGCCAGCAGCCCCGGGACTGAGACCTACGAGCAGTACTTC	CASSPGTETYEQYF
TRBV6-6	TRBD1	few	TRBJ1-1	TGTGCCAGCAGTCACCGGGACAGGGTCGCCACTGAAGCTTTCTTT	CASSHRDRVATEAFF
TRBV6-5	TRBD2	few	TRBJ2-1	TGTGCCAGCAGGTACCTCGCGGGAGGACGTAATGAGCAGTTCTTC	CASRYLAGGRNEQFF
TRBV19	NA	NA	TRBJ2-7	TGTGCCAGTAGTATCGCAGGGGCAGAATACGAGCAGTACTTC	CASSIAGAEYEQYF
TRBV19	NA	few	TRBJ1-2	TGTGCCAGTAGGGGTGCCAGCCAGGCAGACTATGGCTACACCTTC	CASRGASQADYGYTF
TRBV30	NA	once	TRBJ1-4	TGTGCCTGGATCCACAAAAGGGGCGGCCCTAATGAAAAACTGTTTTTT	CAWIHKRGGPNEKLFF
TRBV4-3	NA	few	TRBJ1-2	TGCGCCAGCAGCCAAGAAACCCCGGCGTGGAGGGGCTACACCTTC	CASSQETPAWRGYTF
TRBV4-2	NA	once	TRBJ2-1	TGTGCCAGCAGCCAAGATATAGATTCAGGGGAGCAGTTCTTC	CASSQDIDSGEQFF
TRBV19	TRBD2	NA	TRBJ2-1	TGTGCCAGTGGGGGGGGATGGGGAGGTGAGCAGTTCTTC	CASGGGWGGEQFF
TRBV25-1	NA	few	TRBJ2-1	TGTGCCAGCAGACAGGAACCGAGCTCCTACAATGAGCAGTTCTTC	CASRQEPSSYNEQFF
TRBV13	TRBD1	NA	TRBJ2-7	TGTGCCAGCAGCAAAGGACAGGGAGGATACGAGCAGTACTTC	CASSKGQGGYEQYF
TRBV7-6	TRBD2	NA	TRBJ2-1	TGTGCCAGCAGCTTCGGGGGACTAGTTAACAATGAGCAGTTCTTC	CASSFGGLVNNEQFF
TRBV6-5	NA	once	TRBJ2-3	TGTGCCAGCAGTTATACGGGTACCGGCACAGATACGCAGTATTTT	CASSYTGTGTDTQYF
TRBV6-5	TRBD2	NA	TRBJ2-2	TGTGCCAGCTCTTCGGATCTAGCGGGGACCGGGGAGCTGTTTTTT	CASSSDLAGTGELFF
TRBV27	TRBD1	NA	TRBJ1-2	TGTGCCAGCAGTAGCCTGGGACAGGCCTATGGCTACACCTTC	CASSSLGQAYGYTF
TRBV12-5	NA	few	TRBJ1-1	TGTGCTAGTGGTCGGTATGAAGCTTTCTTT	CASGRYEAFF
TRBV4-1	TRBD1	NA	TRBJ1-2	TGCGCCAGCAGCCGCCAGGGACAGAGCCTCTATGGCTACACCTTC	CASSRQGQSLYGYTF
TRBV5-4	NA	once	TRBJ2-7	TGTGCCAGCAGCCACATTTGGGACTCTCGCGTGCAGTACTTC	CASSHIWDSRVQYF
TRBV5-1	TRBD2	NA	TRBJ2-7	TGCGCCAGCAGCCGAAGGACTAGCGGCTTTTCCTACGAGCAGTACTTC	CASSRRTSGFSYEQYF
TRBV11-2	TRBD1	NA	TRBJ2-7	TGTGCCAGCAGCTTAGACTTTGGGACAGGGATCTTCTACGAGCAGTACTTC	CASSLDFGTGIFYEQYF
TRBV13	TRBD1	NA	TRBJ2-7	TGTGCCAGCAGCTCGCACAGGGGGCTGTACGAGCAGTACTTC	CASSSHRGLYEQYF
TRBV6-5	NA	NA	TRBJ1-1	TGTGCCAGCAGTTATAGTCTTGTGGCGGACACTGAAGCTTTCTTT	CASSYSLVADTEAFF
TRBV28	NA	NA	TRBJ1-2	TGTGCCAGCAGTCAGGGCAACTATGGCTACACCTTC	CASSQGNYGYTF
TRBV5-1	NA	NA	TRBJ1-1	TGCGCCAGCAGCCGCTACAGGGTCCAGGACACTGAAGCTTTCTTT	CASSRYRVQDTEAFF
TRBV6-1	TRBD1	NA	TRBJ1-1	TGTGCCAGCAGAAGACAGGGGAACACTGAAGCTTTCTTT	CASRRQGNTEAFF
TRBV18	TRBD2	NA	TRBJ2-7	TGTGCCAGCTCACCACTCCTACTCATAGCGGGAGTAAACGAGCAGTACTTC	CASSPLLLIAGVNEQYF
TRBV28	NA	NA	TRBJ1-2	TGTGCCAGCAGTTCCCGACCAATGCTCCGGGTGAGTGGCTACACCTTC	CASSSRPMLRVSGYTF
TRBV11-2	TRBD2	NA	TRBJ2-7	TGTGCCAGCAGCTTAGGGACTAGCGGGTTGAACGAGCAGTACTTC	CASSLGTSGLNEQYF
TRBV25-1	TRBD1	NA	TRBJ2-7	TGTGCCAGCACTCCGGGACAGGGGGCCTACGAGCAGTACTTC	CASTPGQGAYEQYF
TRBV18	TRBD2	few	TRBJ2-7	TGTGCCAGCTCACCTTTGCTAATAACTAGCGGAAGCTCCTACGAGCAGTACTTC	CASSPLLITSGSSYEQYF
TRBV15	NA	NA	TRBJ2-7	TGTGCCACCAGCCGGGACTTCGGATCCTACGAGCAGTACTTC	CATSRDFGSYEQYF
TRBV6-5	TRBD2	few	TRBJ2-7	TGTGCCATCCAGACTAGCGGACCCTACGAGCAGTACTTC	CAIQTSGPYEQYF
TRBV15	NA	NA	TRBJ1-2	TGTGCCACCAGCAGAGATCCACCCGGGGTAGCTGGTGGCTACACCTTC	CATSRDPPGVAGGYTF
TRBV5-1	TRBD2	once	TRBJ2-3	TGCGCCAGCAGCTTGGGAGTTTCAGCGGGACCCACAGATACGCAGTATTTT	CASSLGVSAGPTDTQYF
TRBV7-9	TRBD1	NA	TRBJ1-1	TGTGCCAGCAGCTTAGCGCTCCGGACAGGGGGCGAAGCTTTCTTT	CASSLALRTGGEAFF